Each of the 13 T cell receptor beta chains below was sequenced from the same sample in a study of blood T cell repertoires in COVID-19. Assay: immunoSEQ multiplex PCR; the TCRdb copy retains only in-frame clones and omits some. The profile covers 150,000 to 200,000 clones, with about 95% appearing a single time and approximately 0.8% taken by the ten largest. The source material was peripheral blood. These receptors were collected from a man under 40 with COVID-19, enrolled during active disease.

In this sample, this clone turned up once. The gene calls are TRBV28 and TRBJ1-2; TRBD1 matches 11 bases. There are 15 residues in the CDR3. In germline, CDR1 is MDHEN, CDR2 SYDVKM. Trimming took 5 bases from V and 6 from J; bases not matched to a gene: 8. The CDR3 protein is CASSAPGTGGNGYTF. Here the CDR3 DNA reads TGTGCCAGCAGTGCACCCGGGACAGGGGGGAATGGCTACACCTTC.

This sequence joins TRBV18 and TRBJ1-5, with 12 bases fitting TRBD1. CDR3 length: 16 residues. Germline assignment: CDR1 KGHSH and CDR2 LQKENI. V was pared by 3 bases and J by 4 bases, with 4 bases of the junction left unmatched. The CDR3 bases are TGTGCCAGCTCACCGGGGACAGGGGGCGTTAATCAGCCCCAGCATTTT. Encoded protein: CASSPGTGGVNQPQHF.

The chain joins TRBV4-1 to TRBJ1-6, with a tentative D call TRBD1 (5 bases). Per the germline V gene, CDR1 is MGHRA and CDR2 is YSYEKL. The ends were cut back, 2 bases at V and 0 bases at J, with 11 bases in the middle. This CDR3 is 17 amino acids long. This CDR3 is CASSQLQESSYNSPLHF. Here the CDR3 DNA reads TGCGCCAGCAGCCAACTACAGGAGAGCTCCTATAATTCACCCCTCCACTTT.

The V call is TRBV19, the J call TRBJ2-5; 9 bases are shared with TRBD1. Germline CDR1 and CDR2: LNHDA and SQIVND (reference sequence). CDR3 length: 14 amino acids. J lost 3 bases, V lost 3 bases, and 2 bases had no gene match. The CDR3 DNA reads TGTGCCAGTAGTATTACAGGGGGCGAAGAGACCCAGTACTTC. Protein sequence: CASSITGGEETQYF.

This clone was recorded once. V and J are TRBV29-1 and TRBJ1-3; no firm D call. The V gene lost 6 bases and the J gene lost 0 bases, with 12 bases spanning the gap. From germline, CDR1 is SQVTM and CDR2 ANQGSEA. This CDR3 is built from 14 residues. The chain's CDR3 is CSVEPLHSGNTIYF. Here the CDR3 DNA reads TGCAGCGTAGAGCCACTCCACTCTGGAAACACCATATATTTT.

The chain employs TRBV7-9 and TRBJ1-4, with D possibly TRBD1 on 6 matching bases. This CDR3 is built from 14 residues. Germline CDR1 SEHNR, CDR2 FQNEAQ (reference sequence). V was pared by 0 bases and J by 6 bases, with 8 bases between. In DNA, the CDR3 is TGTGCCAGCAGCTTAGCGCAGGGGTATGAAAAACTGTTTTTT. Its translation: CASSLAQGYEKLFF.

This clone was seen a few times. The gene calls are TRBV3-1 (or the pseudogene TRBV3-2) and TRBJ1-6; TRBD1 matches 8 bases. CDR1 LGHDT and CDR2 YNNKEL come from the germline V gene (reference sequence). After removal of 4 bases from V and 7 bases from J, the junction contained 9 bases not matched to a gene. The CDR3 is 16 amino acids. The CDR3 DNA is TGTGCCAGCAGCCGTCAGCAGGGGGCACCCAATTCACCCCTCCACTTT. Its protein product is CASSRQQGAPNSPLHF.

The J gene is TRBJ1-2, the V gene TRBV10-3; tentative D call: TRBD1 (6 bases). V lost 1 base to trimming and J lost 7 bases, with 19 bases between them. This CDR3 has 16 residues. From germline, CDR1 is ENHRY and CDR2 SYGVKD. This chain's CDR3 is CAISEWEGETFGGYTF. DNA of the CDR3: TGTGCCATCAGTGAGTGGGAGGGGGAGACCTTCGGTGGCTACACCTTC.

CDR3 DNA sequence: TGTGCCAGCAGCGCCCCAGGTCGAACTAGCACAGATACGCAGTATTTT. As protein: CASSAPGRTSTDTQYF. The chain links TRBV5-5 to TRBJ2-3; D is ambiguous. Trimming pared 4 bases from V and 0 bases from J, leaving 15 bases between. CDR3 length: 16 amino acids. CDR1 is SGHKS, CDR2 YYEKEE, per germline (reference sequence).

This chain connects TRBV25-1 to TRBJ2-3, with 8 bases lining up with TRBD1. Germline V CDR1 and CDR2: MGHDK, SYGVNS. The CDR3 loop spans 17 amino acids. V shed 1 base, J shed 5 bases, and the junction held 11 bases outside the gene matches. The CDR3 protein is CASSELGARGREDTQYF. The CDR3 DNA reads as TGTGCCAGCAGTGAATTAGGGGCCAGGGGGCGGGAAGATACGCAGTATTTT. The whole variable domain, filled in from reference TRBV25-1 and TRBJ2-3, reads EADIYQTPRYLVIGTGKKITLECSQTMGHDKMYWYQQDPGMELHLIHYSYGVNSTEKGDLSSESTVSRIRTEHFPLTLESARPSHTSQYLCASSELGARGREDTQYFGPGTRLTVL.

This clone was seen once. The chain recombines TRBV2 with TRBJ2-1; 10 positions agree with TRBD2. The germline CDR1 and CDR2 sequences are SNHLY and FYNNEI. CDR3 length: 13 amino acids. V lost 3 bases, J lost 10 bases, and 3 bases stayed unmatched. The CDR3 loop is CASSEASGGEQFF. CDR3 DNA: TGTGCCAGCAGTGAGGCTAGCGGGGGAGAGCAGTTCTTC.

The V gene is TRBV2, the J gene TRBJ1-1; D perhaps matches TRBD1 (6 bases). This CDR3 has 17 amino acids. V was shortened by 2 bases and J by 4 bases, with 20 bases between the two germline ends. Germline CDR1 SNHLY, CDR2 FYNNEI. In nucleotides, the CDR3 is TGTGCCAGCAGTGAATGGGGTCAGGGGTTCATCGGCACTGAAGCTTTCTTT. As protein: CASSEWGQGFIGTEAFF.

The chain links TRBV7-9 to TRBJ2-1; 12 bases are a match to TRBD2. The CDR3 spans 16 residues. Germline values: CDR1 SEHNR, CDR2 FQNEAQ (reference sequence). V was pared by 5 bases and J by 7 bases, with 9 bases of the junction left unmatched. The CDR3 DNA follows: TGTGCCAGCAGCCCCCGACTAGCGGGGGTATTAAATGAGCAGTTCTTC. Translation gives CASSPRLAGVLNEQFF. The variable domain in full, completed from reference TRBV7-9 and TRBJ2-1, reads DTGVSQNPRHKITKRGQNVTFRCDPISEHNRLYWYRQTLGQGPEFLTYFQNEAQLEKSRLLSDRFSAERPKGSFSTLEIQRTEQGDSAMYLCASSPRLAGVLNEQFFGPGTRLTVL.